This T cell receptor beta chain was observed in a study of cytomegalovirus exposure and HLA in healthy donors. With V trimmed by 5 bases and J by 0 bases, 3 bases remained unmatched. Germline V gene data show CDR1 as SGHTA and CDR2 as FQGNSA. This CDR3 spans 16 amino acids. For this clone: Its antigen is unidentified.

The study ran its PCR with 60 Vbeta and 13 Jbeta primers. Profiling relied on immunoSEQ multiplex PCR, and the TCRdb table lists in-frame clones only, not all of them. The sample lists about 130,000 clones; approximately 78% were seen once. Study results and limitations: In a later analysis, specific HLA alleles were associated with around 17,000 TCR beta sequences at a 0.05 false discovery rate.

The TCR originated in a human donor in good health. The chain carries TRBV7-2 and TRBJ2-2; 10 nucleotides agree with TRBD2. Sample: PBMCs. The CDR3, as DNA: TGTGCCAGCAGCCCACTAGCGGGGACGAACACCGGGGAGCTGTTTTTT. Protein product: CASSPLAGTNTGELFF.